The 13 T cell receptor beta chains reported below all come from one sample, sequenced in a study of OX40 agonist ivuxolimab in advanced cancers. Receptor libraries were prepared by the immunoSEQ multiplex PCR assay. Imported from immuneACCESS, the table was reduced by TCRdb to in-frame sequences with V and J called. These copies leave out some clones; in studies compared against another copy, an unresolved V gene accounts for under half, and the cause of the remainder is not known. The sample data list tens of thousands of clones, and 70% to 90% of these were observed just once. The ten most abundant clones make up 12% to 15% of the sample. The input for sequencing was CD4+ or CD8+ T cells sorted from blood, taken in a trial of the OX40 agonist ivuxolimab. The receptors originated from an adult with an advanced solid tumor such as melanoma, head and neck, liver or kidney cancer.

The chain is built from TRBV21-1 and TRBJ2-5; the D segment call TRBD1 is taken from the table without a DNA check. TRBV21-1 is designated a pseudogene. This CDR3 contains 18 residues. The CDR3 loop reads CASSKAVVQGFLLETQYF. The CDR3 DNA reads TGTGCCAGCAGCAAAGCTGTCGTCCAGGGATTCCTCCTAGAGACCCAGTACTTC.

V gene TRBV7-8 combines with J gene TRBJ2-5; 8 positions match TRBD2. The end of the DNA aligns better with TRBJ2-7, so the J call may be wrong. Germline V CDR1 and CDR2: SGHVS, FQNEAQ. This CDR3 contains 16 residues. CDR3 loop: CASSHHPSGSIHEQYF. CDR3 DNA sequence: TGTGCCAGCAGCCATCACCCCAGCGGGAGTATCCACGAGCAGTACTTC.

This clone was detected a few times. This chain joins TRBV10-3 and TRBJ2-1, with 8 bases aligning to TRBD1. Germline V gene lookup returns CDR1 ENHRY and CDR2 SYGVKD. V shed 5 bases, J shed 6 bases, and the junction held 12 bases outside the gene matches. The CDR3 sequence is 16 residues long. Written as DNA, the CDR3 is TGTGCCATCAGTTACCTAGGACAGGGCCACTCCAATGAGCAGTTCTTC. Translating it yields CAISYLGQGHSNEQFF.

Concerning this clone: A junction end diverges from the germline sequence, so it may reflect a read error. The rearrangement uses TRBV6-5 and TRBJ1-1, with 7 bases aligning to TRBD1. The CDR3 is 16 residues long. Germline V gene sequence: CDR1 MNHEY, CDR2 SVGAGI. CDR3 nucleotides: TGTGCCAGCAGTCACTCACAGGGGAGGAGGAACACTGAAGCTTTCTTT. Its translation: CASSHSQGRRNTEAFF.

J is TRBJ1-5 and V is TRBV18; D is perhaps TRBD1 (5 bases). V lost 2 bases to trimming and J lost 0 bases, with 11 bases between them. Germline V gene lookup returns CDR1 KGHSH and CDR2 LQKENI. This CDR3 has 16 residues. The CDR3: CASSPDSPYSNQPQHF. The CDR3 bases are TGTGCCAGCTCACCAGACAGCCCATATAGCAATCAGCCCCAGCATTTT.

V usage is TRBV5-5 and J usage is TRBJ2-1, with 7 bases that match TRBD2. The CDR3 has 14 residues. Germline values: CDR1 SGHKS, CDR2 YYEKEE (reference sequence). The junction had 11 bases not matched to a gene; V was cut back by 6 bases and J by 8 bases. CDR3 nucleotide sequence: TGTGCCAGCAAGGCAGCGGGACCCTGGGATGAGCAGTTCTTC. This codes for CASKAAGPWDEQFF.

The CDR3 sequence: CASSFTTPAKPDTQYF. The CDR3 DNA sequence: TGCGCCAGCAGCTTCACGACACCTGCAAAGCCAGATACGCAGTATTTT. The chain combines TRBV5-1 with TRBJ2-3, with unresolved D. Between the trimmed V and J ends, which lost 2 bases and 4 bases, there was a span of 17 bases. Germline-derived CDR1 and CDR2 are SGHRS and YFSETQ. The CDR3 extends over 16 amino acids.

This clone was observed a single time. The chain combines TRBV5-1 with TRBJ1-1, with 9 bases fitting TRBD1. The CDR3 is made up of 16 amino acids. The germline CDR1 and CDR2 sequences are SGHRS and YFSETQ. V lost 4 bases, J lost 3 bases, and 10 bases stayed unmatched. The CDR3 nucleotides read TGCGCCAGCAGCCCCGGGACAGGGAGGGATTACACTGAAGCTTTCTTT. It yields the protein CASSPGTGRDYTEAFF.

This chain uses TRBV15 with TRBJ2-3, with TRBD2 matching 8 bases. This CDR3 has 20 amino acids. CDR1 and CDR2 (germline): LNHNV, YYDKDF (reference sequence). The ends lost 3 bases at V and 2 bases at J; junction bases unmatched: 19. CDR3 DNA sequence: TGTGCCACCAGCAGGACGCACGGGGGGGGCGGCGGGGGAAACACAGATACGCAGTATTTT. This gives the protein CATSRTHGGGGGGNTDTQYF.

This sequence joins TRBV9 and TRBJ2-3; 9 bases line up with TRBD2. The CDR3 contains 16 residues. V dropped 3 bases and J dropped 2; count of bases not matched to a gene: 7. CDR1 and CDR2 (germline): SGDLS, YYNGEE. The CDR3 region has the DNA TGTGCCAGCAGCGGACCCCAGCGGGGGGCCACAGATACGCAGTATTTT. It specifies CASSGPQRGATDTQYF. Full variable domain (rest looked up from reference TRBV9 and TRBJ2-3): DSGVTQTPKHLITATGQRVTLRCSPRSGDLSVYWYQQSLDQGLQFLIQYYNGEERAKGNILERFSAQQFPDLHSELNLSSLELGDSALYFCASSGPQRGATDTQYFGPGTRLTVL.

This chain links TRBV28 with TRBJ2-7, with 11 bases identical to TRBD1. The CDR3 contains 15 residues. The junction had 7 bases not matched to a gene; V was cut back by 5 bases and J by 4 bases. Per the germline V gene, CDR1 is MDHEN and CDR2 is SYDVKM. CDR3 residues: CASSPPGQGVYEQYF. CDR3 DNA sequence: TGTGCCAGCAGTCCACCGGGACAGGGGGTATACGAGCAGTACTTC.

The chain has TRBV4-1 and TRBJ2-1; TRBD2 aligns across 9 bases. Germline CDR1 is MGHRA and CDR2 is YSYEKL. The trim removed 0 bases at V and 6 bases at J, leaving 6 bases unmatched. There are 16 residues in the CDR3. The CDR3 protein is CASSQEVASGTNEQFF. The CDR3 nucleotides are TGCGCCAGCAGCCAAGAGGTAGCTAGCGGGACCAATGAGCAGTTCTTC.

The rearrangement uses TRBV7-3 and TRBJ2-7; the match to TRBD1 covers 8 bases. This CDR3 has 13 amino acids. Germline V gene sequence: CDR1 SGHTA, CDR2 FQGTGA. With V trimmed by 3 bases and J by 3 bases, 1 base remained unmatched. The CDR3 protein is CASSFDRGYEQYF. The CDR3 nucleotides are TGTGCCAGCAGCTTTGACAGGGGCTACGAGCAGTACTTC.